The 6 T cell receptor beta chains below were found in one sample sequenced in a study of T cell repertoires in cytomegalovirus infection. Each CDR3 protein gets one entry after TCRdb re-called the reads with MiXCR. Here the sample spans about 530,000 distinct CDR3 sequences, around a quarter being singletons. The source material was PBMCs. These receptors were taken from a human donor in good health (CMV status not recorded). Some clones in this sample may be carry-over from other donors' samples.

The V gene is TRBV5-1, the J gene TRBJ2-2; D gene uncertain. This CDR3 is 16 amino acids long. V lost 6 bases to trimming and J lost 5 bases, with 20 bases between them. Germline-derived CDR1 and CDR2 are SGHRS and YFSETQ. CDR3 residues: CASNPEEGKGTGELFF. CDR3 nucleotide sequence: TGCGCCAGCAACCCCGAGGAAGGGAAAGGGACCGGGGAGCTGTTTTTT.

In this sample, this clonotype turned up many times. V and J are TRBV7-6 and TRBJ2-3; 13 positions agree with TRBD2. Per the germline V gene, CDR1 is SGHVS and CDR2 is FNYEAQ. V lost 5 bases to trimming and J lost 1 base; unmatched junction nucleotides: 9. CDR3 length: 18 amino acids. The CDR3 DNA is TGTGCCAGCAGCCCTGGGACTAGCGGGACTTTGGGCACAGATACGCAGTATTTT. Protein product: CASSPGTSGTLGTDTQYF.

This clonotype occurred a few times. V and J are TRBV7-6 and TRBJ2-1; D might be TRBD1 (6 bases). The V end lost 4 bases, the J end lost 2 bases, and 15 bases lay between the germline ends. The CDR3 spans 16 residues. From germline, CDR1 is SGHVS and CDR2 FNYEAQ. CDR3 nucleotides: TGTGCCAGCAGCTCTTTCCCTAAGGGGGCCTACAATGAGCAGTTCTTC. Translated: CASSSFPKGAYNEQFF.

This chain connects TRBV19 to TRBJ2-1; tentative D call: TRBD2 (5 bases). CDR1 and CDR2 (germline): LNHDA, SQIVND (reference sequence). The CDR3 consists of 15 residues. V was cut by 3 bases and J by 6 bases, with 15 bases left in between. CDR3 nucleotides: TGTGCCAGTAGTATCCCCCTGGGGAGTGGCAATGAGCAGTTCTTC. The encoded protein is CASSIPLGSGNEQFF.

CDR3 residues: CSARQAGNSNQPQHF. In DNA form, the CDR3 reads TGCAGTGCTAGGCAGGCAGGGAATAGCAATCAGCCCCAGCATTTT. This chain joins TRBV20-1 and TRBJ1-5; TRBD1 is a possible D gene (5 bases). The CDR3 consists of 15 residues. Germline CDR1 and CDR2: DFQATT and SNEGSKA (reference sequence). Trimming shortened V by 3 bases and J by 0 bases, and 12 bases separated the two germline ends.

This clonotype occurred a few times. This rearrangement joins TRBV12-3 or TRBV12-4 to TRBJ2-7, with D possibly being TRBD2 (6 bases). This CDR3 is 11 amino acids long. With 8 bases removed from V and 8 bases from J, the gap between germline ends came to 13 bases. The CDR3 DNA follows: TGTGCCAGCGGCGCAGCGGGCCAGCAGTACTTC. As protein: CASGAAGQQYF.